Listed here are 9 T cell receptor beta chains from one sample, sequenced in a study of T-cell reconstitution after alpha-beta-depleted transplantation in children. A TCRbeta library incorporating unique molecular identifiers was prepared. TCRdb re-derived calls from the PCR reads in MiXCR, one entry per CDR3 protein. The sample holds fewer than 700,000 distinct CDR3 sequences; over 10% are singletons and the top ten take around 2.2%. Material: PBMCs, mostly from graft donor cells, obtained 360 days after TCRalphabeta/CD19-depleted stem cell transplant. The receptors here all came from a male patient aged 10-17 years who had a stem cell transplant for acute myeloid leukemia, so the T cells may come from the graft donor.

This clonotype was observed many times. The chain employs TRBV2 and TRBJ2-2; 8 nucleotides agree with TRBD2. The CDR3 length is 15 residues. Trimming at V came to 7 bases and at J to 4 bases, leaving 8 bases not matched to a gene. CDR1 is SNHLY and CDR2 is FYNNEI in the germline V gene. The CDR3 is CASKLSGAATGELFF. DNA for the CDR3: TGTGCCAGCAAACTTAGCGGGGCAGCCACCGGGGAGCTGTTTTTT.

The chain combines TRBV11-3 with TRBJ2-3, with 14 bases matching TRBD2. The CDR3 spans 18 residues. CDR1 SGHNT and CDR2 YENEEA come from the germline V gene. J gave up 2 bases and V 1 base, and 5 bases lay outside the gene matches. The CDR3 loop reads CASSLVGLAGGYTDTQYF. The DNA of the CDR3 is TGTGCCAGCAGCTTAGTCGGACTAGCGGGAGGATACACAGATACGCAGTATTTT.

This clonotype was picked up a small number of times. The chain combines TRBV19 with TRBJ2-7, with 7 bases matching TRBD1. Germline CDR1 and CDR2: LNHDA and SQIVND (reference sequence). The CDR3 totals 15 residues. Trimming at V came to 2 bases and at J to 3 bases, leaving 7 bases not matched to a gene. The CDR3 DNA sequence: TGTGCCAGTAGTATAAATTTGGGACAGAGCTACGAGCAGTACTTC. This codes for CASSINLGQSYEQYF. The full variable domain, in which reference TRBV19 and TRBJ2-7 provide the parts outside the CDR3, is DGGITQSPKYLFRKEGQNVTLSCEQNLNHDAMYWYRQDPGQGLRLIYYSQIVNDFQKGDIAEGYSVSREKKESFPLTVTSAQKNPTAFYLCASSINLGQSYEQYFGPGTRLTVT.

Many counts were recorded for this clonotype. The chain has TRBV9 and TRBJ2-2; D is uncertain. The CDR3 extends over 13 amino acids. V lost 0 bases and J lost 6, with 6 bases in between. CDR1 and CDR2 (germline): SGDLS, YYNGEE. CDR3 nucleotide sequence: TGTGCCAGCAGCGTAGTTGTCCCCGGGGAGCTGTTTTTT. Translated: CASSVVVPGELFF.

The CDR3 DNA is TGTGCCAGCAGCCCGACTAGACCTACCTACGAGCAGTACTTC. Amino acids: CASSPTRPTYEQYF. The chain links TRBV7-8 to TRBJ2-7; D might be TRBD2 (6 bases). CDR1 is SGHVS, CDR2 FQNEAQ, per germline. The CDR3 has 14 residues. The ends were cut back, 5 bases at V and 2 bases at J, with 13 bases in the middle.

This clonotype was observed a few times. The chain combines TRBV9 with TRBJ1-2, with D tentatively TRBD1 (6 bases). The V end was cut by 2 bases, the J end by 6 bases, with 14 bases between. Germline V lookup: CDR1 SGDLS, CDR2 YYNGEE. The CDR3 contains 14 residues. CDR3 residues: CASSVSTGRNGYTF. The CDR3 DNA reads TGTGCCAGCAGCGTCTCTACAGGGAGAAATGGCTACACCTTC.

This clonotype was observed a few times. The CDR3 nucleotides are TGTGCCAGCAGCCCTGGACAGACAGGCTCTGGAAACACCATATATTTT. This gives the protein CASSPGQTGSGNTIYF. The chain combines TRBV5-8 with TRBJ1-3; TRBD1 might be the D (6 bases). V lost 4 bases and J 0 bases, leaving 14 bases between the germline ends. The V gene's germline CDR1 is SGHTS and CDR2 YDEGEE. The CDR3 runs 16 residues.

This clonotype was detected many times. This chain uses TRBV28 with TRBJ2-7, with unresolved D. V was cut by 3 bases and J by 3 bases, with 12 bases left in between. Germline V gene data show CDR1 as MDHEN and CDR2 as SYDVKM. CDR3 length: 14 residues. The CDR3 protein is CASSFSQGYYEQYF. Here the CDR3 DNA reads TGTGCCAGCAGTTTCTCTCAAGGATACTACGAGCAGTACTTC. The entire variable domain, with the rest obtained from reference TRBV28 and TRBJ2-7, is as follows: DVKVTQSSRYLVKRTGEKVFLECVQDMDHENMFWYRQDPGLGLRLIYFSYDVKMKEKGDIPEGYSVSREKKERFSLILESASTNQTSMYLCASSFSQGYYEQYFGPGTRLTVT.

The V call is TRBV28, the J call TRBJ2-2; 8 bases map to TRBD1. CDR3 length: 15 residues. Per the germline V gene, CDR1 is MDHEN and CDR2 is SYDVKM. The trim removed 6 bases at V and 1 base at J, leaving 4 bases unmatched. The CDR3 DNA is TGTGCCAGCAGGACCGGACAGGGGAACACCGGGGAGCTGTTTTTT. Encoded protein: CASRTGQGNTGELFF. Drawing the rest from reference TRBV28 and TRBJ2-2, the complete variable domain is DVKVTQSSRYLVKRTGEKVFLECVQDMDHENMFWYRQDPGLGLRLIYFSYDVKMKEKGDIPEGYSVSREKKERFSLILESASTNQTSMYLCASRTGQGNTGELFFGEGSRLTVL.